These 24 T cell receptor beta chains share one sample of origin, sequenced in a study of T cell repertoires in cytomegalovirus infection. A single record per CDR3 protein comes from TCRdb applying MiXCR to the reads. The sample lists around 630,000 distinct CDR3 sequences; roughly 26% were seen once. Material: CD8+ T cells from PBMCs. The receptors shown here come from a human donor in good health (CMV status not recorded). Some clones in this sample may be carry-over from other donors' samples.

The genes are TRBV10-3 and TRBJ2-3; TRBD1 or TRBD2 may be the D gene (5 bases each). Germline V gene lookup returns CDR1 ENHRY and CDR2 SYGVKD. The CDR3 is 15 residues long. Trimming took off 4 bases at V and 5 bases at J, with 16 bases between the two ends. Here the CDR3 DNA reads TGTGCCATCAGTGGGGACCCTTGGTTTCGAGATACGCAGTATTTT. This sequence encodes CAISGDPWFRDTQYF.

This clonotype was detected a few times. This chain connects TRBV6-6 to TRBJ2-7, with D tentatively TRBD2 (5 bases). The CDR3 is 13 residues long. Looked up from germline, CDR1 is MNHNY and CDR2 is SVGAGI (reference sequence). V was clipped by 5 bases and J by 7 bases, with 15 bases between them. CDR3 nucleotide sequence: TGTGCCAGCAGTCCCGGGTCCCCGGGGGAGCAGTACGTC. Translating gives CASSPGSPGEQYV.

There are many counts of this clonotype. The chain's CDR3 is CASSPRTGYEQYV. CDR3 coding DNA: TGTGCCAGCAGTCCTCGGACAGGGTACGAGCAGTACGTC. V is TRBV27 and J is TRBJ2-7; 8 bases align to TRBD1. The CDR3 has 13 residues. The V gene end was trimmed by 5 bases and the J gene end by 4 bases; junction bases not matched to a gene: 4. Germline V gene data show CDR1 as MNHEY and CDR2 as SMNVEV (reference sequence).

The table lists this clonotype with a few counts. CDR3: CASSGAAAYEQYF. As DNA, the CDR3 is TGTGCCAGCAGCGGAGCGGCAGCCTACGAGCAGTACTTC. J is TRBJ2-7 and V is TRBV7-6; D may be TRBD2 (5 bases). The CDR3 spans 13 residues. Trimming pared 5 bases from V and 2 bases from J, leaving 10 bases between. Looked up from germline, CDR1 is SGHVS and CDR2 is FNYEAQ.

Turning to this clonotype: This may come from a read error, since a much larger clone is one base off. V is TRBV7-8 and J is TRBJ2-1, with D tentatively TRBD1 (6 bases). The germline gives CDR1 SGHVS, CDR2 FQNEAQ. V lost 11 bases and J lost 7, with 24 bases in between. CDR3 length equals 15 residues. CDR3 protein: CAYTGLEMVKNEQFF. The CDR3 DNA follows: TGTGCCTACACAGGGTTGGAGATGGTTAAGAATGAGCAGTTCTTC.

This clonotype was counted between two and nine times. The chain combines TRBV12-5 with TRBJ2-3; 8 bases are a match to TRBD2. The germline CDR1 and CDR2 sequences are LGHNT and FRNRAP. J gave up 0 bases and V 5 bases, and 10 bases lay outside the gene matches. CDR3 length equals 17 residues. The CDR3 sequence: CASGTLSGGLSTDTQYF. The CDR3 DNA reads TGTGCTAGTGGTACTCTCAGCGGGGGCCTTAGCACAGATACGCAGTATTTT.

This clonotype was counted a few times. This chain links TRBV7-9 with TRBJ1-2; D gene uncertain. The CDR3 covers 13 residues. The germline CDR1 and CDR2 sequences are SEHNR and FQNEAQ (reference sequence). V gave up 7 bases and J gave up 8 bases, with 17 bases separating them. In DNA, the CDR3 is TGTGCCAGCACCCCACCGGGTGCCTGGGGCTACACCTTC. Its protein product is CASTPPGAWGYTF.

CDR3 residues: CASSQDLGGSYNEQFF. As DNA, the CDR3 is TGTGCCAGCAGCCAAGATCTGGGGGGGTCTTACAATGAGCAGTTCTTC. The J gene is TRBJ2-1, the V gene TRBV14, with 7 bases that match TRBD2. Trimming at V came to 0 bases and at J to 4 bases, leaving 6 bases not matched to a gene. The CDR3 length is 16 residues. The germline V gene has CDR1 SGHDN and CDR2 FVKESK.

The chain has TRBV25-1 and TRBJ1-1, with D possibly TRBD1 on 6 matching bases. This CDR3 comprises 15 residues. V lost 4 bases to trimming and J lost 4 bases, with 16 bases between them. Germline CDR1 reads MGHDK; CDR2 reads SYGVNS. The CDR3 sequence: CASSVGGGAATEAFF. CDR3 DNA: TGTGCCAGCAGTGTAGGGGGGGGCGCAGCCACTGAAGCTTTCTTT.

V usage is TRBV11-2 and J usage is TRBJ2-3; no clear D gene. The germline V gene has CDR1 SGHAT and CDR2 FQNNGV. Trimming removed 1 base at V and 2 bases at J, with 13 bases between. The CDR3 covers 16 residues. The CDR3 DNA reads TGTGCCAGCAGCTTAGGATGGATGCCCCTCACAGATACGCAGTATTTT. Translation: CASSLGWMPLTDTQYF. Complete variable domain (other parts from reference TRBV11-2 and TRBJ2-3): EAGVAQSPRYKIIEKRQSVAFWCNPISGHATLYWYQQILGQGPKLLIQFQNNGVVDDSQLPKDRFSAERLKGVDSTLKIQPAKLEDSAVYLCASSLGWMPLTDTQYFGPGTRLTVL.

The CDR3 region is CASSLRDRPSYEQYF. DNA for the CDR3: TGTGCCAGCAGCCTAAGGGACAGACCCTCCTACGAGCAGTACTTC. V is TRBV7-9 and J is TRBJ2-7; 7 bases map to TRBD1. This CDR3 comprises 15 residues. Per germline, CDR1 SEHNR and CDR2 FQNEAQ (reference sequence). Trimming at V came to 5 bases and at J to 0 bases, leaving 7 bases not matched to a gene.

This clonotype appeared many times. The chain couples TRBV2 to TRBJ2-1; 8 bases align to TRBD2. CDR3 length: 17 amino acids. Per germline, CDR1 SNHLY and CDR2 FYNNEI. V lost 2 bases to trimming and J lost 9 bases; unmatched junction nucleotides: 15. The CDR3 DNA sequence: TGTGCCAGCAGTGAAAGGGGCACTGCAGGACTAGCCACTGAGCAGTTCTTC. It is translated as CASSERGTAGLATEQFF.

In this sample, this clonotype turned up a few times. This chain links TRBV29-1 with TRBJ2-1; TRBD1 matches 7 bases. Germline CDR1 and CDR2: SQVTM and ANQGSEA. The CDR3 extends over 11 amino acids. With V trimmed by 6 bases and J by 10 bases, 6 bases remained unmatched. The CDR3 protein is CSVDRFEEQFF. In nucleotides, the CDR3 is TGCAGCGTGGACAGGTTCGAGGAGCAGTTCTTC.

This sequence joins TRBV6-5 and TRBJ1-2; D is ambiguous. Germline CDR1 reads MNHEY; CDR2 reads SVGAGI. V was cut by 8 bases and J by 4 bases, with 14 bases left in between. The CDR3 sequence is 13 residues long. CDR3: CASSATAIYGYTF. In DNA form, the CDR3 reads TGTGCCAGCTCTGCCACAGCTATCTATGGCTACACCTTC.

CDR3 DNA sequence: TGCAGCGTTCACACCGGGGAGCTGTTTTTT. Translation: CSVHTGELFF. The V call is TRBV29-1, the J call TRBJ2-2; D remains unclear. The CDR3 has 10 amino acids. Germline CDR1 is SQVTM and CDR2 is ANQGSEA. Between the trimmed V and J ends, which lost 5 bases and 3 bases, there was a span of 1 base.

This clonotype was counted ten times or more. The genes are TRBV15 and TRBJ2-5; 8 bases agree with TRBD1. CDR1 LNHNV and CDR2 YYDKDF come from the germline V gene (reference sequence). The CDR3 has 14 residues. V was pared by 3 bases and J by 7 bases, with 7 bases of the junction left unmatched. The CDR3 protein is CATSRTQGAATQYF. The CDR3 DNA reads TGTGCCACCAGCAGGACCCAGGGGGCGGCGACCCAGTACTTC. The variable domain in full, completed from reference TRBV15 and TRBJ2-5, reads DAMVIQNPRYQVTQFGKPVTLSCSQTLNHNVMYWYQQKSSQAPKLLFHYYDKDFNNEADTPDNFQSRRPNTSFCFLDIRSPGLGDTAMYLCATSRTQGAATQYFGPGTRLLVL.

This chain uses TRBV12-3 or TRBV12-4 with TRBJ2-1; either TRBD1 or TRBD2 may supply D (5 bases each). Trimming removed 5 bases from V and 3 bases from J, with 14 bases in between. CDR3 length equals 15 residues. The CDR3 loop is CASSPRDQRYNEQFF. CDR3 bases: TGTGCCAGCAGTCCTCGGGACCAGCGCTACAATGAGCAGTTCTTC.

In its sample, this clonotype was seen a few times. The chain employs TRBV20-1 and TRBJ1-2; TRBD1 matches at 8 bases. The length of the CDR3 is 17 residues. V gave up 6 bases and J gave up 3 bases; unmatched junction bases: 18. In germline, CDR1 is DFQATT, CDR2 SNEGSKA (reference sequence). The CDR3 here is CSATELRTGWGDYGYTF. The CDR3 DNA is TGCAGTGCCACTGAGTTAAGGACAGGGTGGGGGGACTATGGCTACACCTTC.

This clonotype was picked up a small number of times. V and J are TRBV7-3 and TRBJ2-3; D is possibly TRBD1 or TRBD2 (5 bases each). This CDR3 has 16 residues. Between the trimmed V and J ends, which lost 1 base and 4 bases, there was a span of 15 bases. Germline assignment: CDR1 SGHTA and CDR2 FQGTGA. DNA for the CDR3: TGTGCCAGCAGCTTAAATGGGGACCATGTCGCAGATACGCAGTATTTT. It codes for CASSLNGDHVADTQYF.

This clonotype occurred a few times. This chain joins TRBV29-1 and TRBJ1-2; the D gene is possibly TRBD1 (5 bases). The CDR3 runs to 12 residues. Trimming left V 4 bases short and J 7 bases short, with 13 bases between. Germline V CDR1 and CDR2: SQVTM, ANQGSEA. The CDR3 region is CSVAEQGGGYTF. The CDR3 DNA reads as TGCAGCGTTGCGGAGCAGGGAGGTGGCTACACCTTC. Using reference TRBV29-1 and TRBJ1-2 for the parts outside the CDR3, the full variable domain is SAVISQKPSRDICQRGTSLTIQCQVDSQVTMMFWYRQQPGQSLTLIATANQGSEATYESGFVIDKFPISRPNLTFSTLTVSNMSPEDSSIYLCSVAEQGGGYTFGSGTRLTVV.

This clonotype was recorded a few times. The rearrangement uses TRBV6-2 or TRBV6-3 and TRBJ1-1, with 9 bases identical to TRBD1. The trim removed 2 bases at V and 9 bases at J, leaving 10 bases unmatched. The CDR3 spans 15 residues. CDR1 is MNHEY, CDR2 SVGEGT, per germline. In DNA, the CDR3 is TGTGCCAGCAGTTACACTCAAGTGACAGGGGGAAAAGCTTTCTTT. Protein sequence: CASSYTQVTGGKAFF.

This clonotype was observed many times. The chain joins TRBV7-9 to TRBJ1-2; 9 nucleotides align to TRBD1. Trimming took 5 bases from V and 4 from J; bases not matched to a gene: 14. This CDR3 region has 17 residues. Per the germline V gene, CDR1 is SEHNR and CDR2 is FQNEAQ (reference sequence). CDR3 protein: CASSNSPGTGRPYGYTF. The CDR3 DNA reads as TGTGCCAGCAGCAACTCTCCCGGGACAGGGCGTCCCTATGGCTACACCTTC.

The V gene is TRBV20-1, the J gene TRBJ2-7, with D perhaps TRBD1 (6 bases). V lost 1 base and J 2 bases, leaving 18 bases between the germline ends. CDR3 size: 16 residues. In germline, CDR1 is DFQATT, CDR2 SNEGSKA (reference sequence). The CDR3 DNA reads as TGCAGTGCTAGAGGGACAGACGGAACCTACACCTACGAGCAGTACTTC. Translated: CSARGTDGTYTYEQYF.

The V and J genes are TRBV10-3 and TRBJ1-1; 8 nucleotides agree with TRBD1. The CDR3 has 16 amino acids. Germline V CDR1 and CDR2: ENHRY, SYGVKD. The ends lost 3 bases at V and 1 base at J; junction bases unmatched: 7. The CDR3 loop reads CAISDDRGSSNTEAFF. Here the CDR3 DNA reads TGTGCCATCAGTGACGACAGGGGAAGTTCGAACACTGAAGCTTTCTTT.